Below are 30 T cell receptor beta chains sequenced from a single sample in a study of CD8 T cells in Susac syndrome. Reverse transcription of 0.5 to 1 ug RNA was performed with random hexamers. MiXCR, run by TCRdb on the immunoSEQ multiplex PCR reads, gives a single entry per CDR3 protein. Of 50,000 or so distinct CDR3 sequences in the sample, 90% to 95% are singletons; the top ten hold more than 0.45%. The sample consisted of CD8+ T cells from PBMCs. The receptors stem from a human donor in good health.

The V call is TRBV23-1, the J call TRBJ2-3; D gene ambiguous. TRBV23-1 falls under the ORF class, with uncertain function. This CDR3 region has 17 residues. V was clipped by 0 bases and J by 1 base, with 14 bases between them. The CDR3 sequence: CASSQSTDTWGTDTQYF. The CDR3 nucleotides are TGCGCCAGCAGTCAATCGACCGACACATGGGGCACAGATACGCAGTATTTT.

The chain employs TRBV6-2 or TRBV6-3 and TRBJ1-1, with TRBD1 identical over 7 bases. This CDR3 comprises 17 residues. Germline CDR1 and CDR2: MNHEY and SVGEGT. The junction had 20 bases not matched to a gene; V was cut back by 10 bases and J by 3 bases. CDR3 bases: TGTGCCATCAGGAGGGACAGACGATCAGATTTGGACACTGAAGCTTTCTTT. Amino acids: CAIRRDRRSDLDTEAFF.

The chain recombines TRBV2 with TRBJ2-3, with no clear D. Germline-derived CDR1 and CDR2 are SNHLY and FYNNEI. Trimming left V 2 bases short and J 0 bases short, with 12 bases between. The length of the CDR3 is 16 residues. CDR3 residues: CASSETTIQSTDTQYF. CDR3 sequence (DNA): TGTGCCAGCAGTGAAACGACGATCCAGAGCACAGATACGCAGTATTTT.

The chain is built from TRBV29-1 and TRBJ1-5, with TRBD1 as a possible D gene (5 bases). Germline assignment: CDR1 SQVTM and CDR2 ANQGSEA. V lost 6 bases and J 7 bases, leaving 16 bases between the germline ends. This CDR3 has 13 amino acids. As DNA, the CDR3 is TGCAGCGTCCTCCTCGGGGGAGAACAGCCCCAGCATTTT. Protein sequence: CSVLLGGEQPQHF.

The chain joins TRBV29-1 to TRBJ1-2; 12 bases map to TRBD1. V lost 4 bases to trimming and J lost 5 bases; unmatched junction nucleotides: 11. This CDR3 contains 16 residues. Germline CDR1 SQVTM, CDR2 ANQGSEA. The CDR3 DNA reads TGCAGCGTTGTTGTCCCTCCGGGACAGGGGGCTTATGGCTACACCTTC. Translation gives CSVVVPPGQGAYGYTF.

V usage is TRBV4-1 and J usage is TRBJ1-1; D is unclear. Trimming pared 0 bases from V and 1 base from J, leaving 24 bases between. CDR3 length equals 20 residues. Per germline, CDR1 MGHRA and CDR2 YSYEKL. The CDR3 nucleotides are TGCGCCAGCAGCCAAGAGTTAGGAGGTTTGGGCAGACAAAAGAACACTGAAGCTTTCTTT. This sequence encodes CASSQELGGLGRQKNTEAFF.

The chain has TRBV15 and TRBJ2-1; 9 bases fit TRBD1. Germline V gene data show CDR1 as LNHNV and CDR2 as YYDKDF (reference sequence). V trimming: 0 bases; J trimming: 7 bases; junction bases outside the gene matches: 10. The CDR3 loop spans 17 amino acids. This chain's CDR3 is CATSREGPGQGVNEQFF. The CDR3 DNA is TGTGCCACCAGCAGAGAGGGGCCGGGACAGGGCGTAAATGAGCAGTTCTTC.

The gene calls are TRBV3-1 and TRBJ2-3; 12 nucleotides align to TRBD2. Germline trimming cut 5 bases from V and 4 bases from J; bases unmatched to any gene: 7. There are 16 residues in the CDR3. Germline V gene lookup returns CDR1 LGHDT and CDR2 YNNKEL (reference sequence). The CDR3 spells CASSALAGGAADTQYF. For the CDR3, the DNA is TGTGCCAGCAGCGCTCTAGCGGGAGGGGCAGCAGATACGCAGTATTTT.

The rearrangement links TRBV29-1 to TRBJ1-2; 7 bases align to TRBD1. J gave up 4 bases and V 7 bases, and 9 bases lay outside the gene matches. Germline loops: CDR1 SQVTM, CDR2 ANQGSEA. The CDR3 spans 13 residues. The CDR3 region is CSAYRGGGYGYTF. In nucleotides, the CDR3 is TGCAGCGCATACAGGGGCGGGGGCTATGGCTACACCTTC.

This rearrangement joins TRBV7-2 to TRBJ2-1; 13 bases align to TRBD2. V lost 6 bases and J lost 1; bases outside the gene matches: 6. Germline CDR1 and CDR2: SGHTA and FQGNSA. This CDR3 is built from 17 residues. CDR3 loop: CASRGLAGTLSYNEQFF. The CDR3 region has the DNA TGTGCCAGCAGGGGACTAGCGGGAACCTTATCCTACAATGAGCAGTTCTTC. The full variable domain, rest sourced from reference TRBV7-2 and TRBJ2-1, is GAGVSQSPSNKVTEKGKDVELRCDPISGHTALYWYRQSLGQGLEFLIYFQGNSAPDKSGLPSDRFSAERTGGSVSTLTIQRTQQEDSAVYLCASRGLAGTLSYNEQFFGPGTRLTVL.

The gene calls are TRBV29-1 and TRBJ2-3; TRBD2 matches 8 bases. After removal of 6 bases from V and 2 bases from J, the junction contained 7 bases not matched to a gene. The CDR3 loop spans 14 amino acids. The V gene's germline CDR1 is SQVTM and CDR2 ANQGSEA. CDR3 sequence reads: CSVAGTRYTDTQYF. CDR3 coding DNA: TGCAGCGTGGCCGGGACTAGATACACAGATACGCAGTATTTT.

This chain joins TRBV15 and TRBJ1-1; a weak D match, TRBD1 (5 bases). The V and J ends lost 3 bases and 4 bases respectively, with 12 bases between them. The V gene's germline CDR1 is LNHNV and CDR2 YYDKDF (reference sequence). The CDR3 runs to 14 residues. CDR3 sequence (DNA): TGTGCCACCAGCAGTGTCGACAGACCCACTGAAGCTTTCTTT. Its protein is CATSSVDRPTEAFF.

V gene TRBV6-2 or TRBV6-3 combines with J gene TRBJ2-7, with D possibly matching TRBD2 (6 bases). Looked up from germline, CDR1 is MNHEY and CDR2 is SVGEGT. Trimming took 5 bases from V and 5 from J, leaving 10 bases between them. This CDR3 is built from 12 residues. Here the CDR3 DNA reads TGTGCCAGCAGTCCGGGGGACGACGAGCAGTACTTC. Its protein product is CASSPGDDEQYF.

The chain uses TRBV7-9 and TRBJ1-1; D gene unclear. This CDR3 is built from 12 residues. Germline CDR1 reads SEHNR; CDR2 reads FQNEAQ (reference sequence). Trimming removed 2 bases from V and 8 bases from J, with 9 bases in between. CDR3 amino acids: CASSLHFYEAFF. The CDR3 region has the DNA TGTGCCAGCAGCTTACACTTCTACGAAGCTTTCTTT.

This rearrangement joins TRBV28 to TRBJ2-3; TRBD2 matches 7 bases. Germline V lookup: CDR1 MDHEN, CDR2 SYDVKM. The CDR3 sequence is 16 residues long. The ends lost 5 bases at V and 7 bases at J; junction bases unmatched: 15. The CDR3: CASSPSAGTAPHTQYF. The CDR3 region has the DNA TGTGCCAGCAGTCCCTCAGCGGGGACCGCACCTCATACGCAGTATTTT.

V usage is TRBV5-6 and J usage is TRBJ2-5; the match to TRBD1 covers 7 bases. Trimming took 4 bases from V and 5 from J; bases not matched to a gene: 11. The CDR3 covers 15 residues. Germline CDR1 reads SGHDT; CDR2 reads YYEEEE. CDR3 sequence (DNA): TGTGCCAGCAGCATACGACAGGGAAGGACGGAGACCCAGTACTTC. It yields the protein CASSIRQGRTETQYF.

This chain links TRBV4-1 with TRBJ2-3; D is undetermined. CDR1 and CDR2 from the germline V gene are MGHRA and YSYEKL. The CDR3 sequence is 13 residues long. V lost 3 bases and J lost 4, with 8 bases in between. The DNA of the CDR3 is TGCGCCAGCAGCCAGGCCAGCCCAGATACGCAGTATTTT. It specifies CASSQASPDTQYF.

This chain links TRBV6-5 with TRBJ2-7; no firm D call. Deletions cut 0 bases from V and 4 bases from J, with 7 bases between. This CDR3 has 13 amino acids. Germline values: CDR1 MNHEY, CDR2 SVGAGI. CDR3 sequence: CASSYSASYEQYF. The CDR3 DNA reads TGTGCCAGCAGTTACTCCGCATCTTACGAGCAGTACTTC.

The V and J genes are TRBV29-1 and TRBJ2-1, with D possibly being TRBD2 (6 bases). The germline gives CDR1 SQVTM, CDR2 ANQGSEA. V lost 8 bases, J lost 7 bases, and 21 bases lay in between. CDR3 length equals 14 residues. Here the CDR3 DNA reads TGCAGCACTTATCGCGGGATTGTCGGAAATGAGCAGTTCTTC. As protein: CSTYRGIVGNEQFF.

The chain recombines TRBV5-4 with TRBJ2-7; possible D gene TRBD2, 6 bases. Germline CDR1 reads SGHNT; CDR2 reads YYREEE (reference sequence). This CDR3 region has 15 residues. V lost 4 bases to trimming and J lost 6 bases, with 20 bases between them. This CDR3 reads CASSLSGVAVSEQYF. The CDR3 DNA reads as TGTGCCAGCAGCCTCTCGGGGGTAGCCGTGAGCGAGCAGTACTTC.

J is TRBJ2-7 and V is TRBV20-1; 9 nucleotides align to TRBD2. The CDR3 runs 15 residues. Germline V lookup: CDR1 DFQATT, CDR2 SNEGSKA (reference sequence). The CDR3 DNA reads TGCAGCAACCGACCCCCTAGCGGGGTTACCTACGAGCAGTACTTC. It encodes CSNRPPSGVTYEQYF.

The chain has TRBV2 and TRBJ2-2, with D uncertain. This CDR3 region has 11 residues. Germline CDR1 reads SNHLY; CDR2 reads FYNNEI. V was cut by 7 bases and J by 6 bases, with 6 bases left in between. CDR3 sequence: CASIRAGELFF. The DNA for the CDR3 is TGTGCCAGCATTCGGGCCGGGGAGCTGTTTTTT.

The chain combines TRBV7-9 with TRBJ2-7; 8 nucleotides agree with TRBD2. The CDR3 is made up of 14 amino acids. Trimming took 5 bases from V and 7 from J; bases not matched to a gene: 10. Germline V CDR1 and CDR2: SEHNR, FQNEAQ (reference sequence). DNA for the CDR3: TGTGCCAGCAGCCCAGGGACTAGAGTGGGGGAGCAGTACTTC. It codes for CASSPGTRVGEQYF.

CDR3 loop: CSANGGSLGTSNQPQHF. CDR3 bases: TGCAGTGCCAATGGGGGGTCGTTAGGGACCAGCAATCAGCCCCAGCATTTT. The chain uses TRBV20-1 and TRBJ1-5, with a tentative D call TRBD1 (5 bases). This CDR3 comprises 17 residues. CDR1 is DFQATT and CDR2 is SNEGSKA in the germline V gene (reference sequence). Trimming took off 6 bases at V and 1 base at J, with 22 bases between the two ends.

The chain carries TRBV12-3 or TRBV12-4 and TRBJ2-7; the match to TRBD1 covers 8 bases. The CDR3 is 15 residues long. V lost 5 bases to trimming and J lost 6 bases; unmatched junction nucleotides: 12. CDR3 DNA: TGTGCCAGCAGTCCCTGGGACAGGATCGGGGGCGAGCAGTACTTC. As protein: CASSPWDRIGGEQYF.

The chain combines TRBV29-1 with TRBJ2-7, with D maybe TRBD2 (7 bases). Germline-derived CDR1 and CDR2 are SQVTM and ANQGSEA. The CDR3 is 13 amino acids. Trimming left V 1 base short and J 9 bases short, with 16 bases between. The CDR3 nucleotides are TGCAGCGTTGAAGGCAAGGGGGGGTTGGGGCAGTACTTC. Protein sequence: CSVEGKGGLGQYF.

This chain links TRBV11-2 with TRBJ2-5; no definite D call. V lost 2 bases to trimming and J lost 2 bases, with 3 bases between them. The germline V gene encodes CDR1 SGHAT and CDR2 FQNNGV. The CDR3 extends over 12 amino acids. CDR3 nucleotides: TGTGCCAGCAGCTTATATCAAGAGACCCAGTACTTC. It translates to CASSLYQETQYF. Complete variable domain (other parts from reference TRBV11-2 and TRBJ2-5): EAGVAQSPRYKIIEKRQSVAFWCNPISGHATLYWYQQILGQGPKLLIQFQNNGVVDDSQLPKDRFSAERLKGVDSTLKIQPAKLEDSAVYLCASSLYQETQYFGPGTRLLVL.

V gene TRBV13 combines with J gene TRBJ2-5; D is unresolved. The CDR3 totals 14 residues. Per the germline V gene, CDR1 is PRHDT and CDR2 is FYEKMQ (reference sequence). The germline V and J ends were trimmed by 6 bases and 2 bases, with 13 bases remaining between them. The CDR3 sequence is CASSPRSQQETQYF. CDR3 bases: TGTGCCAGCAGTCCAAGGTCGCAGCAAGAGACCCAGTACTTC. Looking up the rest from reference TRBV13 and TRBJ2-5 gives the full variable domain: AAGVIQSPRHLIKEKRETATLKCYPIPRHDTVYWYQQGPGQDPQFLISFYEKMQSDKGSIPDRFSAQQFSDYHSELNMSSLELGDSALYFCASSPRSQQETQYFGPGTRLLVL.

The V gene is TRBV19, the J gene TRBJ2-1; D is uncertain. CDR1 and CDR2 from the germline V gene are LNHDA and SQIVND (reference sequence). The CDR3 contains 14 residues. The germline V and J ends were trimmed by 1 base and 5 bases, with 9 bases remaining between them. The CDR3 region has the DNA TGTGCCAGTAGTATAGTCGGCTTCAACAATGAGCAGTTCTTC. Translating gives CASSIVGFNNEQFF.

This chain joins TRBV4-1 and TRBJ1-4; the D gene is possibly TRBD1 (6 bases). Trimming pared 0 bases from V and 7 bases from J, leaving 18 bases between. The germline gives CDR1 MGHRA, CDR2 YSYEKL. The CDR3 consists of 17 residues. As DNA, the CDR3 is TGCGCCAGCAGCCAAGATCCCGTTGGGGGCGAGGGTGAAAAACTGTTTTTT. It is translated as CASSQDPVGGEGEKLFF.